These 2 T cell receptor beta chains originate from one sample sequenced in a study of blood T cells in healthy people across ages. With a J-beta primer mix and a sample-barcoded 5' primer, a second PCR ran about 7 to 11 cycles. Each CDR3 protein is one row after TCRdb ran MiXCR on the 5' RACE reads. The table includes under 1,000,000 distinct CDR3 sequences, about 45% detected once. Sequencing input: blood. These receptors originate from a man older than 75 in good health.

This clonotype turned up a few times. J is TRBJ2-4 and V is TRBV21-1; the listed D gene, TRBD1, was not tested against the DNA. TRBV21-1 has pseudogene status. The CDR3 has 16 residues. The CDR3 DNA is TGTGCCAGCAGCAAAGCACGGGCAGGGGGAGAAAACATTCAGTACTTC. Protein product: CASSKARAGGENIQYF.

The V and J genes are TRBV20-1 and TRBJ2-7, with 8 bases lining up with TRBD2. The CDR3 spans 15 residues. V was pared by 0 bases and J by 4 bases, with 8 bases of the junction left unmatched. Germline V CDR1 and CDR2: DFQATT, SNEGSKA (reference sequence). CDR3 sequence (DNA): TGCAGTGCTAGAGATCATTACGGGAGGGATTACGAGCAGTACTTC. This codes for CSARDHYGRDYEQYF.